The 11 T cell receptor beta chains below come from one sample, sequenced in a study of T cells in localized non-small cell lung cancer. The assay was immunoSEQ multiplex PCR, and TCRdb's table has in-frame clones only and misses some. The sample shows tens of thousands of clones, roughly 84% of them seen only once. The input for sequencing was PBMCs, taken before any cancer treatment. The receptors stem from a man aged 40-75 years with stage II lung adenocarcinoma.

This clone was counted only a few times. CDR3 protein: CASSSEKTGSNQPQHF. In DNA, the CDR3 is TGTGCCAGCAGTTCCGAAAAGACAGGCTCCAATCAGCCCCAGCATTTT. The rearrangement joins TRBV6-5 to TRBJ1-5; D might be TRBD1 (6 bases). The CDR3 spans 16 residues. The germline V and J ends were trimmed by 4 bases and 3 bases, with 16 bases remaining between them. Germline V gene lookup returns CDR1 MNHEY and CDR2 SVGAGI.

The rearrangement joins TRBV27 to TRBJ1-2; 7 bases agree with TRBD1. This CDR3 is 14 amino acids long. From germline, CDR1 is MNHEY and CDR2 SMNVEV (reference sequence). The V and J ends lost 6 bases and 2 bases, in that order; junction bases with no gene match: 6. The CDR3 spells CASRTGRRNYGYTF. The CDR3 DNA reads as TGTGCCAGCAGGACAGGGCGGAGGAACTATGGCTACACCTTC.

This rearrangement joins TRBV9 to TRBJ2-3; 9 nucleotides agree with TRBD1. The CDR3 totals 16 residues. CDR1 and CDR2 from the germline V gene are SGDLS and YYNGEE. The junction had 6 bases not matched to a gene; V was cut back by 4 bases and J by 0 bases. The CDR3, as DNA: TGTGCCAGCAGCCCCGGGACAGGGTTCAGCACAGATACGCAGTATTTT. Residues: CASSPGTGFSTDTQYF.

The CDR3 reads CASSSSSYNEQFF. In nucleotides, the CDR3 is TGTGCCAGCAGTTCGAGCTCCTACAATGAGCAGTTCTTC. The rearrangement uses TRBV6-5 and TRBJ2-1; D gene unclear. V shed 4 bases and J shed 0 bases, with 4 bases lying between them. Germline V gives CDR1 MNHEY, CDR2 SVGAGI. CDR3 length: 13 amino acids.

The chain couples TRBV2 to TRBJ1-2; 9 bases align to TRBD1. Germline trimming cut 3 bases from V and 4 bases from J; bases unmatched to any gene: 3. Germline V lookup: CDR1 SNHLY, CDR2 FYNNEI. The CDR3 runs to 14 residues. CDR3 sequence reads: CASSEGQGVYGYTF. The CDR3 DNA reads as TGTGCCAGCAGTGAGGGACAGGGCGTCTATGGCTACACCTTC. Full variable domain (outside the CDR3, taken from reference TRBV2 and TRBJ1-2): EPEVTQTPSHQVTQMGQEVILRCVPISNHLYFYWYRQILGQKVEFLVSFYNNEISEKSEIFDDQFSVERPDGSNFTLKIRSTKLEDSAMYFCASSEGQGVYGYTFGSGTRLTVV.

This clone appeared a single time. The genes are TRBV18 and TRBJ2-5; D is unclear. This CDR3 spans 13 amino acids. Germline CDR1 is KGHSH and CDR2 is LQKENI. Trimming shortened V by 2 bases and J by 2 bases, and 6 bases separated the two germline ends. CDR3: CASSPAVQETQYF. The CDR3 DNA reads TGTGCCAGCTCACCAGCAGTACAAGAGACCCAGTACTTC.

The sample holds one count of this clone. The chain is built from TRBV30 and TRBJ2-2, with TRBD2 matching 8 bases. Germline CDR1 reads GTSNPN; CDR2 reads SVGIG (reference sequence). CDR3 length: 15 amino acids. The V gene end was trimmed by 2 bases and the J gene end by 5 bases; junction bases not matched to a gene: 7. The CDR3 protein is CAWSNRGGRTGELFF. The CDR3 coding sequence is TGTGCCTGGAGTAACCGGGGGGGAAGGACCGGGGAGCTGTTTTTT.

J is TRBJ1-4 and V is TRBV4-2; 8 positions match TRBD1. The CDR3 contains 17 residues. With V trimmed by 0 bases and J by 9 bases, 12 bases remained unmatched. The germline CDR1 and CDR2 sequences are LGHNA and YNFKEQ. This CDR3 is CASSQESPRQGAQKLFF. Written as DNA, the CDR3 is TGTGCCAGCAGCCAAGAAAGCCCCAGGCAGGGGGCGCAAAAACTGTTTTTT.

The DNA of the CDR3 is TGCAGCGTTGTACGGCAGATGAACACTGAAGCTTTCTTT. This gives the protein CSVVRQMNTEAFF. V and J are TRBV29-1 and TRBJ1-1, with unresolved D. The length of the CDR3 is 13 residues. Between the trimmed V and J ends, which lost 4 bases and 0 bases, there was a span of 9 bases. Germline assignment: CDR1 SQVTM and CDR2 ANQGSEA.

The rearrangement links TRBV5-4 to TRBJ1-3, with D perhaps TRBD1 (5 bases). The CDR3 is 15 amino acids. CDR1 and CDR2 (germline): SGHNT, YYREEE (reference sequence). V was clipped by 4 bases and J by 0 bases, with 11 bases between them. CDR3 amino acids: CASSLDRNSGNTIYF. Written as DNA, the CDR3 is TGTGCCAGCAGCCTTGACAGAAACTCTGGAAACACCATATATTTT.

This chain uses TRBV19 with TRBJ1-4; D perhaps matches TRBD1 (5 bases). Trimming pared 1 base from V and 5 bases from J, leaving 11 bases between. The germline V gene has CDR1 LNHDA and CDR2 SQIVND (reference sequence). This CDR3 contains 15 residues. The CDR3 DNA is TGTGCCAGTAGTATAGGGGGCAGTACGAATGAAAAACTGTTTTTT. Translating gives CASSIGGSTNEKLFF.